The 25 T cell receptor beta chains in this list originate from one sample, sequenced in a study of blood T cell repertoires in COVID-19 (dated by TCRdb to the early 2020s). Libraries were made using the immunoSEQ multiplex PCR assay. TCRdb mirrors the immuneACCESS table, restricted to in-frame sequences. Some clones are absent from its copies; in checked studies, under half trace to an unresolved V gene, and the reason for the others is unknown. The sample has some 200,000 clones on record, 70% to 90% of them singletons. In total, the top ten clones hold roughly 3.4% of the sample. Specimen: PBMCs or T cells enriched from blood (not recorded which). Every receptor here comes from a woman aged 35 to 49 with acute COVID-19.

The chain is built from TRBV19 and TRBJ1-2, with TRBD1 matching 7 bases. J was trimmed by 2 bases and V by 7 bases; bases with no gene match: 10. CDR1 is LNHDA, CDR2 SQIVND, per germline (reference sequence). The CDR3 has 15 amino acids. CDR3 protein: CASTLDRTLNYGYTF. CDR3 nucleotide sequence: TGTGCCAGTACCCTGGACAGGACCCTAAACTATGGCTACACCTTC.

The chain employs TRBV6-5 and TRBJ1-2; possible D gene TRBD1, 6 bases. This CDR3 is 15 amino acids long. Germline V gene data show CDR1 as MNHEY and CDR2 as SVGAGI. Trimming removed 4 bases from V and 1 base from J, with 13 bases in between. For the CDR3, the DNA is TGTGCCAGCAGTTGGTCGGGGGGCTTTAACTATGGCTACACCTTC. Translated, it gives CASSWSGGFNYGYTF.

The chain links TRBV19 to TRBJ1-5, with D possibly matching TRBD1 (6 bases). The CDR3 contains 15 residues. Trimming left V 5 bases short and J 1 base short, with 12 bases between. Germline CDR1 is LNHDA and CDR2 is SQIVND (reference sequence). This CDR3 is CASSFDRYSNQPQHF. In DNA, the CDR3 is TGTGCCAGTAGTTTCGACAGGTACAGCAATCAGCCCCAGCATTTT.

This clone occurred a few times. The chain carries TRBV24-1 and TRBJ1-5; D is unclear. The CDR3 consists of 12 residues. Trimming left V 6 bases short and J 5 bases short, with 7 bases between. Germline assignment: CDR1 KGHDR and CDR2 SFDVKD. The CDR3 protein is CATSRGDQPQHF. DNA of the CDR3: TGTGCCACCAGTCGCGGGGATCAGCCCCAGCATTTT.

This clone was seen just once. Here the CDR3 reads CASSPAGVMGEKLFF. DNA for the CDR3: TGTGCCAGCAGCCCGGCGGGAGTTATGGGTGAAAAACTGTTTTTT. The chain uses TRBV9 and TRBJ1-4; no firm D call. Trimming stripped 4 bases from V and 7 bases from J, with 17 bases between. The CDR3 has 15 residues. Germline lookup yields CDR1 SGDLS and CDR2 YYNGEE.

V gene TRBV2 combines with J gene TRBJ2-5, with 7 nucleotides matching TRBD2. Germline lookup yields CDR1 SNHLY and CDR2 FYNNEI. This CDR3 has 13 amino acids. V shed 7 bases and J 6 bases; nucleotides not matched to a gene: 8. The CDR3 nucleotides read TGTGCCAGCACCCCGGGAGGTCAACAGACCCAGTACTTC. This sequence encodes CASTPGGQQTQYF. The whole variable domain, remainder taken from reference TRBV2 and TRBJ2-5, is EPEVTQTPSHQVTQMGQEVILRCVPISNHLYFYWYRQILGQKVEFLVSFYNNEISEKSEIFDDQFSVERPDGSNFTLKIRSTKLEDSAMYFCASTPGGQQTQYFGPGTRLLVL.

The chain links TRBV4-3 to TRBJ2-2; D not certain. In germline, CDR1 is LGHNA, CDR2 YSLEER. Trimming took off 4 bases at V and 1 base at J, with 10 bases between the two ends. The CDR3 is made up of 15 amino acids. The CDR3 here is CASSRSRWNTGELFF. The CDR3 nucleotides read TGCGCCAGCAGCCGAAGCAGGTGGAACACCGGGGAGCTGTTTTTT.

The rearrangement joins TRBV5-6 to TRBJ1-6, with D perhaps TRBD1 (5 bases). The V gene's germline CDR1 is SGHDT and CDR2 YYEEEE. V was trimmed by 2 bases and J by 9 bases, leaving 18 bases between them. CDR3 length equals 16 residues. The CDR3 DNA is TGTGCCAGCAGCTTATTCCTCACCGGGGGGGTTTCACCCCTCCACTTT. It yields the protein CASSLFLTGGVSPLHF.

This chain connects TRBV27 to TRBJ1-5; D remains ambiguous. Germline lookup yields CDR1 MNHEY and CDR2 SMNVEV (reference sequence). The length of the CDR3 is 13 residues. Trimming took 4 bases from V and 4 from J, leaving 8 bases between them. CDR3 sequence: CASSSEENQPQHF. The CDR3 nucleotides read TGTGCCAGCAGTTCTGAAGAGAATCAGCCCCAGCATTTT.

The chain carries TRBV6-2 or TRBV6-3 and TRBJ1-4; weak D call: TRBD1 (6 bases). The CDR3 contains 16 residues. With 4 bases removed from V and 5 bases from J, the gap between germline ends came to 17 bases. Germline-derived CDR1 and CDR2 are MNHEY and SVGEGT. The CDR3 region is CASSSGQLGRNEKLFF. For the CDR3, the DNA is TGTGCCAGCAGTTCAGGACAGTTGGGACGAAATGAAAAACTGTTTTTT.

The chain joins TRBV11-2 to TRBJ2-2; 10 bases are a match to TRBD2. This CDR3 spans 17 amino acids. Germline-derived CDR1 and CDR2 are SGHAT and FQNNGV. With V trimmed by 5 bases and J by 8 bases, 14 bases remained unmatched. The CDR3 nucleotides are TGTGCCAGCAGCCTGAACAGCGGGGGGGCATGGAATGGGGAGCTGTTTTTT. Protein: CASSLNSGGAWNGELFF.

The chain joins TRBV11-2 to TRBJ1-2; D possibly corresponds to TRBD1 (5 bases). Trimming stripped 3 bases from V and 7 bases from J, with 6 bases between. The CDR3 length is 11 residues. Germline V gene data show CDR1 as SGHAT and CDR2 as FQNNGV. The CDR3 reads CASSFRGGYTF. DNA of the CDR3: TGTGCCAGCAGCTTTAGGGGTGGCTACACCTTC.

The chain employs TRBV5-1 and TRBJ1-3; 9 bases align to TRBD1. The CDR3 runs 16 residues. Germline V gene lookup returns CDR1 SGHRS and CDR2 YFSETQ. The trim removed 2 bases at V and 3 bases at J, leaving 6 bases unmatched. Here the CDR3 reads CASSFEGQGYGNTIYF. The CDR3 nucleotides read TGCGCCAGCAGCTTTGAGGGACAGGGATATGGAAACACCATATATTTT.

The gene calls are TRBV9 and TRBJ2-3, with a tentative D call TRBD1 (6 bases). The CDR3 length is 15 residues. The V gene's germline CDR1 is SGDLS and CDR2 YYNGEE. The V end lost 0 bases, the J end lost 0 bases, and 8 bases lay between the germline ends. CDR3 nucleotide sequence: TGTGCCAGCAGCGTAGCGGGACAAAGCACAGATACGCAGTATTTT. Its protein product is CASSVAGQSTDTQYF.

The chain combines TRBV20-1 with TRBJ1-6; TRBD1 might be the D (5 bases). The CDR3 totals 13 residues. Germline assignment: CDR1 DFQATT and CDR2 SNEGSKA (reference sequence). V was pared by 5 bases and J by 7 bases, with 12 bases between. CDR3 sequence reads: CSACEDINSPLHF. The CDR3 bases are TGCAGTGCTTGTGAGGACATAAATTCACCCCTCCACTTT.

This sequence joins TRBV15 and TRBJ1-4; possibly TRBD1 for D (6 bases). The ends were cut back, 3 bases at V and 0 bases at J, with 8 bases in the middle. Germline CDR1 LNHNV, CDR2 YYDKDF (reference sequence). The CDR3 totals 15 residues. CDR3 sequence: CATSSRTATNEKLFF. The CDR3 region has the DNA TGTGCCACCAGCAGCAGGACAGCAACTAATGAAAAACTGTTTTTT.

The CDR3 DNA follows: TGTGCCAGCACCTTAGGGGGGGCTGAAGCTTTCTTT. It is translated as CASTLGGAEAFF. The chain employs TRBV6-5 and TRBJ1-1, with a weak D call TRBD1 (6 bases). Germline V gives CDR1 MNHEY, CDR2 SVGAGI. The V end was cut by 7 bases, the J end by 6 bases, with 12 bases between. The CDR3 runs to 12 residues.

The genes are TRBV19 and TRBJ1-1; perhaps TRBD1 as D (5 bases). The CDR3 spans 13 residues. V was clipped by 6 bases and J by 5 bases, with 13 bases between them. The germline CDR1 and CDR2 sequences are LNHDA and SQIVND (reference sequence). The CDR3 reads CASSRQRGTEAFF. The CDR3 DNA follows: TGTGCCAGTAGCCGACAGCGTGGGACTGAAGCTTTCTTT.

The V and J genes are TRBV7-8 and TRBJ2-5; TRBD2 aligns across 8 bases. This CDR3 contains 17 residues. Losses at the gene ends were 1 base for V and 3 bases for J; bases not matched to a gene: 10. CDR1 SGHVS and CDR2 FQNEAQ come from the germline V gene. CDR3 coding DNA: TGTGCCAGCAGCTTAGTGGGAGTGGGGACTAGGGAAGAGACCCAGTACTTC. The encoded protein is CASSLVGVGTREETQYF.

CDR3 region: CATSRDGGTATDTQYF. The CDR3 nucleotides are TGTGCCACCAGCAGAGACGGCGGGACGGCCACAGATACGCAGTATTTT. This rearrangement joins TRBV15 to TRBJ2-3, with D possibly matching TRBD2 (6 bases). The germline V and J ends were trimmed by 0 bases and 2 bases, with 12 bases remaining between them. From germline, CDR1 is LNHNV and CDR2 YYDKDF (reference sequence). This CDR3 comprises 16 residues.

V usage is TRBV7-6 and J usage is TRBJ2-2; TRBD1 aligns across 7 bases. From germline, CDR1 is SGHVS and CDR2 FNYEAQ. J was trimmed by 7 bases and V by 6 bases; bases with no gene match: 17. This CDR3 spans 17 amino acids. The CDR3 spells CASRETGTEENLGELFF. DNA for the CDR3: TGTGCCAGCAGAGAGACCGGGACAGAGGAAAACCTCGGGGAGCTGTTTTTT.

This rearrangement joins TRBV29-1 to TRBJ1-1; perhaps TRBD1 as D (5 bases). This CDR3 spans 11 amino acids. Deletions cut 3 bases from V and 11 bases from J, with 13 bases between. CDR1 is SQVTM, CDR2 ANQGSEA, per germline. CDR3 sequence reads: CSVDPSKGAFF. CDR3 coding DNA: TGCAGCGTTGACCCTTCTAAGGGGGCTTTCTTT.

This clone was seen at least ten times. The V call is TRBV3-1 (or the pseudogene TRBV3-2), the J call TRBJ1-2; D ambiguous. CDR1 and CDR2 (germline): LGHDT, YNNKEL (reference sequence). V was pared by 8 bases and J by 2 bases, with 12 bases between. The CDR3 totals 13 residues. The CDR3 sequence is CASSRAGNYGYTF. In DNA, the CDR3 is TGTGCCAGCTCGCGGGCGGGCAACTATGGCTACACCTTC.

V gene TRBV7-2 combines with J gene TRBJ2-1, with D maybe TRBD2 (5 bases). The CDR3 contains 15 residues. V gave up 2 bases and J gave up 8 bases, with 16 bases separating them. Germline CDR1 is SGHTA and CDR2 is FQGNSA. This CDR3 reads CASSLRSSRGHEQFF. CDR3 in DNA: TGTGCCAGCAGCTTAAGGTCGTCTAGAGGGCATGAGCAGTTCTTC.

The V gene is TRBV5-4, the J gene TRBJ2-5, with TRBD1 matching over 9 bases. V lost 4 bases, J lost 4 bases, and 8 bases stayed unmatched. This CDR3 comprises 15 residues. CDR1 is SGHNT and CDR2 is YYREEE in the germline V gene (reference sequence). The CDR3 nucleotides read TGTGCCAGCAGCCTGACCGGGACAGGGTTAGAGACCCAGTACTTC. This encodes CASSLTGTGLETQYF.